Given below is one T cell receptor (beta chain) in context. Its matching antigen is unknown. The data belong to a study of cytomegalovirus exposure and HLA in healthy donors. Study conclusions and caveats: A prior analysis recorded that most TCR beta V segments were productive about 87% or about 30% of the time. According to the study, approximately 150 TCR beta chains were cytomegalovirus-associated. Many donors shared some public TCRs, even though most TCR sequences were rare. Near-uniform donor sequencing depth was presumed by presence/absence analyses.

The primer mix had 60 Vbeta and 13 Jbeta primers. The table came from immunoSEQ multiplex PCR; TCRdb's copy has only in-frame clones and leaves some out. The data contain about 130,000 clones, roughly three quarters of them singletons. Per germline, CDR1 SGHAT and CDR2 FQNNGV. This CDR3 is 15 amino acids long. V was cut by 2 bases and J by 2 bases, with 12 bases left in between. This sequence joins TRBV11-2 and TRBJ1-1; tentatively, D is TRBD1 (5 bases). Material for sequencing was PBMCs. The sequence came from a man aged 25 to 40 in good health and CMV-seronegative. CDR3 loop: CASSLSGAGNTEAFF. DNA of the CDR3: TGTGCCAGCAGCTTAAGTGGGGCCGGAAACACTGAAGCTTTCTTT.